The TCR beta chain described here comes from a study of blood T cell repertoires in COVID-19. About the research overall: The United States, Italy and Spain supplied acute and convalescent COVID-19 samples. The cDNA or gDNA used as material had been derived from T cells, B-cell-depleted T cells, or PBMCs.

In the study's own analysis: Researchers report that nucleated cell counts were estimated from reference gene primer amplification. The repertoire was sequenced with immunoSEQ multiplex PCR; TCRdb's copy has only in-frame clones and lacks some. V and J calls and clone size are those listed in that table; D and trimming were worked out from the DNA. The sample has just over 95,000 clones, 80% to 85% seen once; the top ten hold roughly 4%. V lost 2 bases to trimming and J lost 3 bases; unmatched junction nucleotides: 6. CDR3 length: 17 amino acids. Germline V gene lookup returns CDR1 SGHNT and CDR2 YYREEE (reference sequence).

Sequencing used peripheral blood. The source of this sequence is a man in his 60s with acute or convalescent COVID-19. The chain employs TRBV5-4 and TRBJ2-3, with 13 bases lining up with TRBD2. This chain's CDR3 is CASSLGTSGTLTDTQYF. The DNA of the CDR3 is TGTGCCAGCAGCTTAGGGACTAGCGGGACTTTGACAGATACGCAGTATTTT.